The 13 T cell receptor beta chains reported below all come from one sample, sequenced in a study of cytomegalovirus exposure and HLA in healthy donors. With 60 Vbeta and 13 Jbeta primers, the PCR was carried out. Sequencing was performed with immunoSEQ multiplex PCR; in TCRdb, only in-frame clones are kept and a portion is missing. The table shows about 94,000 clones, with about three fifths occurring only once. Sequencing used PBMCs. These receptors all stem from a man between 25 and 39 years old in good health and CMV-seronegative.

This chain connects TRBV2 to TRBJ2-7; D perhaps matches TRBD2 (6 bases). Trimming took 10 bases from V and 3 from J, leaving 13 bases between them. The CDR3 spans 12 residues. The V gene's germline CDR1 is SNHLY and CDR2 FYNNEI. CDR3 loop: CATQGGDYEQYF. As DNA, the CDR3 is TGTGCCACTCAAGGAGGGGACTACGAGCAGTACTTC.

The V gene is TRBV2, the J gene TRBJ2-7; 7 bases agree with TRBD1. The germline V gene encodes CDR1 SNHLY and CDR2 FYNNEI. V gave up 6 bases and J gave up 0 bases; unmatched junction bases: 8. The CDR3 runs to 15 residues. The CDR3: CASSDDRANSYEQYF. The CDR3 DNA sequence: TGTGCCAGCAGCGATGACAGGGCCAACTCCTACGAGCAGTACTTC. Filled out from reference TRBV2 and TRBJ2-7, the complete variable domain reads EPEVTQTPSHQVTQMGQEVILRCVPISNHLYFYWYRQILGQKVEFLVSFYNNEISEKSEIFDDQFSVERPDGSNFTLKIRSTKLEDSAMYFCASSDDRANSYEQYFGPGTRLTVT.

The rearrangement uses TRBV15 and TRBJ2-1, with TRBD2 as a possible D gene (7 bases). Germline loops: CDR1 LNHNV, CDR2 YYDKDF (reference sequence). CDR3 length: 14 amino acids. V dropped 9 bases and J dropped 8 bases, with 20 bases sitting between them. The DNA for the CDR3 is TGTGCCACGCAGGTCGGGGGGCGCATCGATGAGCAGTTCTTC. Amino acids: CATQVGGRIDEQFF. The variable domain in full, completed from reference TRBV15 and TRBJ2-1, reads DAMVIQNPRYQVTQFGKPVTLSCSQTLNHNVMYWYQQKSSQAPKLLFHYYDKDFNNEADTPDNFQSRRPNTSFCFLDIRSPGLGDTAMYLCATQVGGRIDEQFFGPGTRLTVL.

The chain has TRBV11-2 and TRBJ2-1; 14 bases map to TRBD2. V lost 4 bases and J lost 6; bases outside the gene matches: 14. CDR1 SGHAT and CDR2 FQNNGV come from the germline V gene. The CDR3 is made up of 19 amino acids. The CDR3 spells CASSSLGGGLAGVRNEQFF. Written as DNA, the CDR3 is TGTGCCAGCAGCTCCTTAGGGGGGGGACTAGCGGGAGTTCGCAATGAGCAGTTCTTC.

The CDR3, as DNA: TGCGCCAGCAGCTTGCCAGAGAACACCGGGGAGCTGTTTTTT. As protein: CASSLPENTGELFF. This chain connects TRBV5-1 to TRBJ2-2; D is undetermined. The CDR3 contains 14 residues. Germline lookup yields CDR1 SGHRS and CDR2 YFSETQ. V was pared by 1 base and J by 1 base, with 5 bases between.

This clone was seen a handful of times. The rearrangement links TRBV30 to TRBJ1-1; 8 positions match TRBD1. In germline, CDR1 is GTSNPN, CDR2 SVGIG (reference sequence). After removal of 3 bases from V and 0 bases from J, the junction contained 18 bases not matched to a gene. This CDR3 region has 19 residues. The CDR3 loop reads CAWSAPSPGGYMMNTEAFF. The CDR3 nucleotides read TGTGCCTGGAGCGCCCCCTCCCCAGGGGGCTACATGATGAACACTGAAGCTTTCTTT.

This chain connects TRBV7-6 to TRBJ2-7, with 7 bases matching TRBD1. CDR3 length: 16 amino acids. CDR1 is SGHVS, CDR2 FNYEAQ, per germline. The junction had 14 bases not matched to a gene; V was cut back by 5 bases and J by 4 bases. CDR3 DNA: TGTGCCAGCAGCCTCGGACAGGCCTTAACGGTTTACGAGCAGTACTTC. Its protein is CASSLGQALTVYEQYF.

The rearrangement links TRBV7-2 to TRBJ2-6, with D possibly matching TRBD1 (6 bases). V was trimmed by 0 bases and J by 3 bases, leaving 24 bases between them. This CDR3 contains 21 residues. CDR1 and CDR2 (germline): SGHTA, FQGNSA. CDR3 nucleotides: TGTGCCAGCAGCTTAGCCTCCCGAGGGGGTATGGGCAAGTTTGGGGCCAACGTCCTGACTTTC. It specifies CASSLASRGGMGKFGANVLTF.

As to this clone: The junction departs from germline at one end; a sequencing error may be responsible. The V and J genes are TRBV7-9 and TRBJ2-7; 8 bases fit TRBD1. Germline CDR1 reads SEHNR; CDR2 reads FQNEAQ (reference sequence). This CDR3 is built from 13 residues. The CDR3 loop is CAGSMADRAKLYF. DNA of the CDR3: TGTGCCGGCAGCATGGCGGACAGGGCTAAGCTGTACTTC.

The chain is built from TRBV27 and TRBJ2-1, with D possibly being TRBD1 (5 bases). CDR1 is MNHEY, CDR2 SMNVEV, per germline (reference sequence). The germline V and J ends were trimmed by 8 bases and 5 bases, with 19 bases remaining between them. The CDR3 is 15 amino acids. CDR3 amino acids: CASGAFGPRNNEQFF. The CDR3 DNA is TGTGCCAGCGGGGCCTTCGGGCCTCGTAACAATGAGCAGTTCTTC.

This chain links TRBV25-1 with TRBJ1-5; D gene uncertain. This CDR3 contains 15 residues. The V gene lost 2 bases and the J gene lost 2 bases, with 10 bases spanning the gap. CDR1 and CDR2 from the germline V gene are MGHDK and SYGVNS. The CDR3 nucleotides are TGTGCCAGCAGTGAAGGAGACGTGGGCAATCAGCCCCAGCATTTT. Translated: CASSEGDVGNQPQHF.

The rearrangement links TRBV7-2 to TRBJ2-7, with TRBD2 matching over 14 bases. V lost 3 bases, J lost 0 bases, and 7 bases stayed unmatched. CDR1 SGHTA and CDR2 FQGNSA come from the germline V gene. The CDR3 length is 18 residues. The CDR3 DNA sequence: TGTGCCAGCAGCTTCTGGACTAGCGGGGGGCGTAACTCCTACGAGCAGTACTTC. It translates to CASSFWTSGGRNSYEQYF.

The V and J genes are TRBV18 and TRBJ2-1; TRBD2 matches at 11 bases. The V gene's germline CDR1 is KGHSH and CDR2 LQKENI. The V segment lost 3 bases and the J segment 2 bases; nucleotides outside the gene matches: 6. The CDR3 consists of 17 residues. The CDR3 bases are TGTGCCAGCTCACCTATGTTAGCGGGGGGGACCTACAATGAGCAGTTCTTC. This translates into CASSPMLAGGTYNEQFF.